The 13 T cell receptor beta chains below were found in one sample sequenced in a study of cytomegalovirus exposure and HLA in healthy donors. This table comes from immunoSEQ multiplex PCR, and its TCRdb copy is limited to in-frame clones, with some not included. The sample shows 71,000 or so clones, 94% of them seen only once. The sequenced sample consisted of PBMCs. The receptors shown here come from a young woman in good health and CMV-seronegative.

This clone occurred a few times. This chain links TRBV5-1 with TRBJ1-5, with 7 bases that match TRBD1. Trimming removed 2 bases from V and 6 bases from J; junction bases left unmatched: 8. Per germline, CDR1 SGHRS and CDR2 YFSETQ. The CDR3 extends over 15 amino acids. The CDR3 region is CASSFETGSGQPQHF. The CDR3 region has the DNA TGCGCCAGCAGCTTCGAGACAGGGTCAGGTCAGCCCCAGCATTTT.

The J gene is TRBJ2-5, the V gene TRBV7-2; 10 nucleotides align to TRBD2. The ends lost 2 bases at V and 1 base at J; junction bases unmatched: 1. CDR3 length equals 15 residues. CDR1 is SGHTA and CDR2 is FQGNSA in the germline V gene. As DNA, the CDR3 is TGTGCCAGCAGCTTACAGCGGGGGGGCCAAGAGACCCAGTACTTC. This encodes CASSLQRGGQETQYF.

This sequence joins TRBV2 and TRBJ2-7; D may be TRBD2 (6 bases). The V and J ends lost 1 base and 1 base respectively, with 14 bases between them. The CDR3 spans 16 residues. Per germline, CDR1 SNHLY and CDR2 FYNNEI. CDR3 bases: TGTGCCAGCAGTGAAGAGGCTAGCGCGGTATCCTACGAGCAGTACTTC. Its translation is CASSEEASAVSYEQYF. Looking up the rest from reference TRBV2 and TRBJ2-7 gives the full variable domain: EPEVTQTPSHQVTQMGQEVILRCVPISNHLYFYWYRQILGQKVEFLVSFYNNEISEKSEIFDDQFSVERPDGSNFTLKIRSTKLEDSAMYFCASSEEASAVSYEQYFGPGTRLTVT.

CDR3 bases: TGTGCCAGCAGCTTGACAGGGGGAGAGACCCAGTACTTC. Translating it yields CASSLTGGETQYF. This rearrangement joins TRBV7-8 to TRBJ2-5, with 9 bases identical to TRBD1. The CDR3 extends over 13 amino acids. With V trimmed by 3 bases and J by 4 bases, 0 bases remained unmatched. From germline, CDR1 is SGHVS and CDR2 FQNEAQ.

The chain uses TRBV10-3 and TRBJ2-1; TRBD2 aligns across 7 bases. V shed 10 bases, J shed 4 bases, and the junction held 10 bases outside the gene matches. Looked up from germline, CDR1 is ENHRY and CDR2 is SYGVKD. The CDR3 extends over 14 amino acids. The DNA of the CDR3 is TGTGCCACCAATCCGGGACTAACTTACAATGAGCAGTTCTTC. Its protein product is CATNPGLTYNEQFF.

The DNA for the CDR3 is TGTGCCAGCAGCGAGGGGGCTGGGGGCTACACCTTC. Protein product: CASSEGAGGYTF. The V gene is TRBV7-6, the J gene TRBJ1-2, with 7 bases identical to TRBD1. CDR1 SGHVS and CDR2 FNYEAQ come from the germline V gene. Losses at the gene ends were 5 bases for V and 8 bases for J; bases not matched to a gene: 5. The CDR3 extends over 12 amino acids.

This clone was found once. J is TRBJ2-1 and V is TRBV13; 9 nucleotides align to TRBD2. Trimming cost V 5 bases and J 0 bases; bases outside gene matches: 8. Germline V gene data show CDR1 as PRHDT and CDR2 as FYEKMQ (reference sequence). This CDR3 is built from 17 residues. In nucleotides, the CDR3 is TGTGCCAGCAGCGAGGGGACTAGCACCCACTCCTACAATGAGCAGTTCTTC. Its translation is CASSEGTSTHSYNEQFF.

The gene calls are TRBV27 and TRBJ2-1, with 8 bases fitting TRBD2. Germline V gene lookup returns CDR1 MNHEY and CDR2 SMNVEV (reference sequence). Losses at the gene ends were 5 bases for V and 3 bases for J; bases not matched to a gene: 6. This CDR3 has 15 residues. CDR3 sequence: CASSMTSDLYNEQFF. CDR3 sequence (DNA): TGTGCCAGCAGTATGACTAGCGACCTCTACAATGAGCAGTTCTTC.

The V call is TRBV7-2, the J call TRBJ2-7, with TRBD1 as a possible D gene (5 bases). The V and J ends lost 1 base and 3 bases respectively, with 13 bases between them. CDR1 is SGHTA and CDR2 is FQGNSA in the germline V gene. This CDR3 is 15 amino acids long. In DNA, the CDR3 is TGTGCCAGCAGCTTAGGGCAGGGCCTCAACTACGAGCAGTACTTC. It yields the protein CASSLGQGLNYEQYF.

This clone was detected once. The chain recombines TRBV6-1 with TRBJ1-3; possible D gene TRBD1, 5 bases. The germline CDR1 and CDR2 sequences are MNHNS and SASEGT. Trimming shortened V by 2 bases and J by 0 bases, and 5 bases separated the two germline ends. This CDR3 has 14 amino acids. Here the CDR3 reads CASSETGSGNTIYF. CDR3 DNA sequence: TGTGCCAGCAGTGAAACAGGCTCTGGAAACACCATATATTTT.

The gene calls are TRBV7-9 and TRBJ1-1; no firm D call. Per the germline V gene, CDR1 is SEHNR and CDR2 is FQNEAQ (reference sequence). Trimming removed 2 bases from V and 0 bases from J, with 7 bases in between. The CDR3 contains 14 residues. CDR3 amino acids: CASSLISMNTEAFF. The CDR3 nucleotides are TGTGCCAGCAGCTTAATTAGCATGAACACTGAAGCTTTCTTT.

The V gene is TRBV5-6, the J gene TRBJ2-7; 8 bases map to TRBD1. The CDR3 totals 14 residues. In germline, CDR1 is SGHDT, CDR2 YYEEEE. V shed 0 bases, J shed 3 bases, and the junction held 2 bases outside the gene matches. In nucleotides, the CDR3 is TGTGCCAGCAGCTTGGTTGGGACAGGCTACGAGCAGTACTTC. It specifies CASSLVGTGYEQYF.

The chain combines TRBV18 with TRBJ2-3, with D hard to call. The germline V and J ends were trimmed by 3 bases and 2 bases, with 3 bases remaining between them. The V gene's germline CDR1 is KGHSH and CDR2 LQKENI. This CDR3 is built from 12 residues. The CDR3 nucleotides are TGTGCCAGCTCACCTTACACAGATACGCAGTATTTT. As protein: CASSPYTDTQYF.